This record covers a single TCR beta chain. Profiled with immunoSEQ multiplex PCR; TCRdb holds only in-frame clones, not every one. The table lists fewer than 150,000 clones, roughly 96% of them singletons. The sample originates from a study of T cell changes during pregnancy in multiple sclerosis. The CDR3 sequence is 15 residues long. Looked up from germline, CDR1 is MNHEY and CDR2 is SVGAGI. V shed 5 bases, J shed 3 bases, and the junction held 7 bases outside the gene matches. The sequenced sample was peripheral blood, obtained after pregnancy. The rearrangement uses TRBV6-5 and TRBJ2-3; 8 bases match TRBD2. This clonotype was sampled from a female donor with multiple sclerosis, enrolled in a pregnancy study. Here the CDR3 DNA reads TGTGCCAGCAGTCTGCCGTCTAGCGGGACAGATACGCAGTATTTT. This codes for CASSLPSSGTDTQYF.